This T cell receptor beta chain was sequenced for a study of blood T cell repertoires in COVID-19. Whole-study context: Samples representing acute and convalescent COVID-19 were sourced from the United States, Italy and Spain. From T cells, B-cell-depleted T cells, or PBMCs came the material, which was cDNA or gDNA.

Each recovered donor of Cohort 3 presented with two negative PCRs, clearance, or symptom resolution. Germline lookup yields CDR1 SGHTA and CDR2 FQGNSA. The CDR3 totals 15 residues. Between the trimmed V and J ends, which lost 5 bases and 4 bases, there was a span of 17 bases. In the authors' methods: Estimation of nucleated cell counts relied on the amplification of reference gene primers. The data were produced by immunoSEQ multiplex PCR, yet TCRdb's version contains in-frame clones alone and is incomplete. Clonal size and the V and J genes are those of that table, whereas D and trimming came from the DNA. This repertoire shows about 500,000 clones, around 90% found once; its top ten account for 0.7%.

The TCR comes from a woman between 18 and 30 years old who had recovered from COVID-19. Sequenced sample: PBMCs or T cells enriched from blood (not recorded which). The chain carries TRBV7-2 and TRBJ1-2, with D tentatively TRBD1 (5 bases). The DNA for the CDR3 is TGTGCCAGCAGCCCCCACCTGGGGGGTTTCTATGGCTACACCTTC. Translated: CASSPHLGGFYGYTF.